The rows below give T cell receptor beta chains drawn from one sample of a study of early T cells in non-severe SARS-CoV-2 infection. Via MiXCR, TCRdb re-called the 5' RACE reads, giving one row per CDR3 protein. Found here are 75,000 to 90,000 distinct CDR3 sequences, about 6.5% of them singletons; the top ten hold about 7.8%. The specimen was whole blood. Receptor source: an adult who was a healthcare worker with PCR-confirmed SARS-CoV-2 infection or an uninfected control (not recorded which). CDR3s include the opening cysteine and the closing phenylalanine or tryptophan. D genes are given only for firm matches. Part of the rows lack a size; the others show once, few, many or a class for expanded clones.

D gene: .
J gene: TRBJ2-1
V gene: TRBV3-1
clone size: many
CDR3 protein: CASSRRNEQFF
CDR3 DNA: TGTGCCAGCAGCCGCCGCAATGAGCAGTTCTTC

D gene: .
J gene: TRBJ2-7
V gene: TRBV29-1
clone size: .
CDR3 protein: CSTYGTFYEQYF
CDR3 DNA: TGCAGCACCTACGGGACTTTCTACGAGCAGTACTTC

D gene: .
J gene: TRBJ1-1
V gene: TRBV28
clone size: .
CDR3 protein: CASSPPGDGTEVFF
CDR3 DNA: TGTGCCAGCAGTCCCCCGGGGGATGGGACTGAAGTTTTCTTT

D gene: TRBD1
J gene: TRBJ1-5
V gene: TRBV19
clone size: many
CDR3 protein: CASSKRTGAGSQPQHF
CDR3 DNA: TGTGCCAGTAGTAAGCGTACAGGGGCGGGTAGCCAGCCCCAGCATTTT

D gene: .
J gene: TRBJ1-5
V gene: TRBV7-2
clone size: few
CDR3 protein: CASSPLSGNQPQHF
CDR3 DNA: TGTGCCAGCAGCCCACTGTCGGGCAATCAGCCCCAGCATTTT

D gene: TRBD2
J gene: TRBJ2-1
V gene: TRBV5-6
clone size: .
CDR3 protein: CASSLAVREGFEQFF
CDR3 DNA: TGTGCCAGCAGCTTGGCCGTGCGGGAGGGCTTTGAGCAGTTCTTC

D gene: .
J gene: TRBJ1-2
V gene: TRBV12-3/TRBV12-4
clone size: many
CDR3 protein: CASSLRQSYGYTF
CDR3 DNA: TGTGCCAGCAGTTTACGGCAGTCCTATGGCTACACCTTC

D gene: .
J gene: TRBJ1-1
V gene: TRBV7-2
clone size: .
CDR3 protein: CASSLAHTEAFF
CDR3 DNA: TGTGCCAGCAGCCTCGCCCACACTGAAGCTTTCTTT

D gene: .
J gene: TRBJ1-5
V gene: TRBV30
clone size: many
CDR3 protein: CAWSLGWTGNQPQHF
CDR3 DNA: TGTGCCTGGAGCCTAGGTTGGACTGGCAATCAGCCCCAGCATTTT

D gene: .
J gene: TRBJ1-6
V gene: TRBV6-6
clone size: few
CDR3 protein: CASKPSSYNSPLHF
CDR3 DNA: TGTGCCAGCAAGCCGAGCTCCTATAATTCACCCCTCCACTTT

D gene: .
J gene: TRBJ1-1
V gene: TRBV5-4
clone size: .
CDR3 protein: CASSSQGTEAFF
CDR3 DNA: TGTGCCAGCAGCTCACAGGGAACTGAAGCTTTCTTT

D gene: .
J gene: TRBJ2-7
V gene: TRBV5-5
clone size: .
CDR3 protein: CASSLLVTAIYEQYF
CDR3 DNA: TGTGCCAGCAGCTTGTTGGTGACAGCTATCTACGAGCAGTACTTC

D gene: TRBD2
J gene: TRBJ2-2
V gene: TRBV7-2
clone size: many
CDR3 protein: CASSFLGLAGYTGELFF
CDR3 DNA: TGTGCCAGCAGCTTCTTAGGACTAGCGGGATACACCGGGGAGCTGTTTTTT

D gene: TRBD1
J gene: TRBJ1-6
V gene: TRBV20-1
clone size: many
CDR3 protein: CSARDREDSPLHF
CDR3 DNA: TGCAGTGCTAGGGACAGGGAGGATTCACCCCTCCACTTT

D gene: .
J gene: TRBJ2-2
V gene: TRBV7-2
clone size: .
CDR3 protein: CASSLVRVGELFF
CDR3 DNA: TGTGCCAGCAGCTTAGTACGGGTCGGGGAGCTGTTTTTT

D gene: .
J gene: TRBJ2-3
V gene: TRBV5-5
clone size: few
CDR3 protein: CASSLGPRRSTDTQYF
CDR3 DNA: TGTGCCAGCAGCTTGGGGCCCCGCCGTAGCACAGATACGCAGTATTTT

D gene: .
J gene: TRBJ1-4
V gene: TRBV4-3
clone size: few
CDR3 protein: CASSRAANEKLFF
CDR3 DNA: TGCGCCAGCAGCCGTGCGGCTAATGAAAAACTGTTTTTT

D gene: .
J gene: TRBJ2-2
V gene: TRBV6-2/TRBV6-3
clone size: many
CDR3 protein: CASSTYGELFF
CDR3 DNA: TGTGCCAGCAGTACTTACGGGGAGCTGTTTTTT

D gene: .
J gene: TRBJ1-1
V gene: TRBV6-2/TRBV6-3
clone size: once
CDR3 protein: CASSREGQAEAFF
CDR3 DNA: TGTGCCAGCAGTCGAGAGGGTCAGGCTGAAGCTTTCTTT

D gene: .
J gene: TRBJ2-7
V gene: TRBV28
clone size: many
CDR3 protein: CASSLTIVYEQYF
CDR3 DNA: TGTGCCAGCAGTCTCACAATAGTCTACGAGCAGTACTTC

D gene: .
J gene: TRBJ2-7
V gene: TRBV20-1
clone size: many
CDR3 protein: CSASKGMADEQYF
CDR3 DNA: TGCAGTGCTAGTAAGGGTATGGCGGACGAGCAGTACTTC

D gene: .
J gene: TRBJ1-1
V gene: TRBV10-3
clone size: few
CDR3 protein: CAISESRVITEAFF
CDR3 DNA: TGTGCCATCAGTGAGTCGAGGGTAATAACTGAAGCTTTCTTT

D gene: TRBD1
J gene: TRBJ2-1
V gene: TRBV11-2
clone size: .
CDR3 protein: CASSQWGTGINEQFF
CDR3 DNA: TGTGCCAGCAGCCAGTGGGGGACAGGGATCAATGAGCAGTTCTTC

D gene: TRBD1
J gene: TRBJ1-1
V gene: TRBV18
clone size: .
CDR3 protein: CASSVKGQGITEAFF
CDR3 DNA: TGTGCCAGCTCGGTAAAGGGACAGGGGATCACTGAAGCTTTCTTT

D gene: .
J gene: TRBJ1-2
V gene: TRBV20-1
clone size: many
CDR3 protein: CSAKDGGYTF
CDR3 DNA: TGCAGTGCTAAGGATGGAGGCTACACCTTC

D gene: TRBD2
J gene: TRBJ2-1
V gene: TRBV10-3
clone size: many
CDR3 protein: CAIRGLAGVSQFF
CDR3 DNA: TGTGCCATCAGGGGACTAGCGGGAGTATCGCAGTTCTTC

D gene: TRBD1
J gene: TRBJ2-4
V gene: TRBV6-5
clone size: few
CDR3 protein: CASSQRPRGPLHKDIQYF
CDR3 DNA: TGTGCCAGCAGCCAAAGACCCAGGGGGCCTCTTCATAAAGACATTCAGTACTTC